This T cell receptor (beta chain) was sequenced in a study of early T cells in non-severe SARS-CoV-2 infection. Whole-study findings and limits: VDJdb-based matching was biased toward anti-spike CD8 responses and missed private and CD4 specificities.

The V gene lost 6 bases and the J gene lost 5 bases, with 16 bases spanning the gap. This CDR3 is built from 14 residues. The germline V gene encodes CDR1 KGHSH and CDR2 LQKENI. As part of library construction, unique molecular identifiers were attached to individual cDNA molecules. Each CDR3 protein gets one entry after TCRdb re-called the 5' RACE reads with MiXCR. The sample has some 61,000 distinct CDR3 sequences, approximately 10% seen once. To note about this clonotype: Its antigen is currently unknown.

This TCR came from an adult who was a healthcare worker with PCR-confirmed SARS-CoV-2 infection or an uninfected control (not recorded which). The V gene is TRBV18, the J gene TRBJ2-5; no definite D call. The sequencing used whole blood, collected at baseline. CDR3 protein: CASSATRTKETQYF. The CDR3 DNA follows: TGTGCCAGCTCGGCTACCCGGACGAAGGAGACCCAGTACTTC.